The clone carrying this TCR beta chain was observed a few times. Its antigen is still unknown. This sample was included in a study of blood T cells in healthy people across ages. Caucasian, healthy and from Russia, the donors were aged between about 6 and 90. The authors ran a second PCR of about 6 to 11 cycles using a sample-barcoded 5' primer and a J-beta primer mix. The template-switch adaptor, which had 12 random nucleotides, put a tag on each cDNA molecule. TCRdb itself ran the 5' RACE reads through MiXCR, one entry per CDR3 protein. The sample includes 700,000 to 950,000 distinct CDR3 sequences, roughly 43% of them seen just once. Broader study findings: Diversity estimated from one million T cells was considered an underestimate. Lack of knowledge of donor CMV status possibly confounded expanded clonotype changes.

Input material: blood. The receptor's source is a woman aged 55 to 70 in good health.

The CDR3 loop reads CASSVSQGATVFSGANVLTF. Here the CDR3 DNA reads TGTGCCAGCAGCGTTTCACAGGGGGCGACCGTCTTTTCTGGGGCCAACGTCCTGACTTTC. This sequence joins TRBV9 and TRBJ2-6; 9 nucleotides agree with TRBD1. The CDR3 loop spans 20 amino acids. Trimming at V came to 2 bases and at J to 1 base, leaving 13 bases not matched to a gene. Germline lookup yields CDR1 SGDLS and CDR2 YYNGEE. The variable domain in full, with the rest retrieved from reference TRBV9 and TRBJ2-6, is DSGVTQTPKHLITATGQRVTLRCSPRSGDLSVYWYQQSLDQGLQFLIQYYNGEERAKGNILERFSAQQFPDLHSELNLSSLELGDSALYFCASSVSQGATVFSGANVLTFGAGSRLTVL.